The T cell receptor (beta chain) under discussion was sequenced for a study of blood T cell repertoires in COVID-19. V shed 7 bases, J shed 5 bases, and the junction held 20 bases outside the gene matches. Germline V gene lookup returns CDR1 LNHDA and CDR2 SQIVND (reference sequence). The CDR3 sequence is 18 residues long. Method: immunoSEQ multiplex PCR; TCRdb's copy keeps in-frame clones and lacks some. The table includes roughly 70,000 clones, over 80% detected once. V is TRBV19 and J is TRBJ2-5; 9 positions agree with TRBD2. Sample: peripheral blood. This TCR was recovered from a woman older than 75 with active COVID-19. Here the CDR3 DNA reads TGTGCCAGTACCCCAAACACACCCGCGGGAGGGCCGCGGGAGACCCAGTACTTC. Translating it yields CASTPNTPAGGPRETQYF.